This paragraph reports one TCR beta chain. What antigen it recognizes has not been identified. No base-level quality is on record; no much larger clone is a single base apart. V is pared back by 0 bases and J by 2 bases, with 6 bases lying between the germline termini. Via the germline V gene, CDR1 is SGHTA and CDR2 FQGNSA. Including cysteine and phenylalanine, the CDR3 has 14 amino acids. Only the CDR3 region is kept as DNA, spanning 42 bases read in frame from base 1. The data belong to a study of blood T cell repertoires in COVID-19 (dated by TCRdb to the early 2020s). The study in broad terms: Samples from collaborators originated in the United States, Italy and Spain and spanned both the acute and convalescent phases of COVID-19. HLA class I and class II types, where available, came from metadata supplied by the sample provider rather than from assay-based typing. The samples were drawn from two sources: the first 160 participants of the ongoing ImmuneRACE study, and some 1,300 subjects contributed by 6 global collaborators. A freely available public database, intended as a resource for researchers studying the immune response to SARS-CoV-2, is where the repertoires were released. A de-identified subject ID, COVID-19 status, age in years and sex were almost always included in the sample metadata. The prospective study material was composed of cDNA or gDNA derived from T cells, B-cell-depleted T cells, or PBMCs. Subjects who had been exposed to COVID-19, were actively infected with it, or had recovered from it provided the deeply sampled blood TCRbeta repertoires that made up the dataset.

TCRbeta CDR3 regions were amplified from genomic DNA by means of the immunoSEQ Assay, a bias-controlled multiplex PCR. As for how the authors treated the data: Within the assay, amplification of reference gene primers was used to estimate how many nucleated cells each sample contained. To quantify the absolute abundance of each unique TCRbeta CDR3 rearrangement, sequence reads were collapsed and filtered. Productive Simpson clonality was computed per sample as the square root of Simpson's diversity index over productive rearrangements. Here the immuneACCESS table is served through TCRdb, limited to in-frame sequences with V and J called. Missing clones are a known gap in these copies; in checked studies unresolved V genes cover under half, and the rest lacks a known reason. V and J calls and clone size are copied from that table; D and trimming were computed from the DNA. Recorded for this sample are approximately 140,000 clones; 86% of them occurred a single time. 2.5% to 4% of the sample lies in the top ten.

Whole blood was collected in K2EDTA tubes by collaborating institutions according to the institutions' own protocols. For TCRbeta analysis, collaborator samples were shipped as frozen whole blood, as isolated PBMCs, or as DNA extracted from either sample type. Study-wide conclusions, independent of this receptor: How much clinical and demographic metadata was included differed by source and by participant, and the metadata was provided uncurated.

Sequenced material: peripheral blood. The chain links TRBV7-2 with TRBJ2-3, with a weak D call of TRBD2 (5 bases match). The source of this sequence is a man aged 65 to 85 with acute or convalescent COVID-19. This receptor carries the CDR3 CASSLAGDTDTQYF. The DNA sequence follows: TGTGCCAGCAGCTTAGCGGGAGACACAGATACGCAGTATTTT.